This T cell receptor beta chain was obtained from a study of CD8 T cells in ankylosing spondylitis. Study-wide points: It appeared that ankylosing spondylitis blood was characterized by a TCR beta motif of eight highly homologous variants.

This clonotype was observed many times. No antigen is known for it. Each CDR3 protein gets one entry after TCRdb re-called the 5' RACE reads with MiXCR. The sample includes 500,000 to 650,000 distinct CDR3 sequences, about 5.7% of them seen just once. Germline V CDR1 and CDR2: LGHNA, YSLEER. V was clipped by 0 bases and J by 6 bases, with 11 bases between them. The CDR3 runs 15 residues. The sample comprised blood, either unsorted or a sorted T cell fraction (not recorded which). This TCR was recovered from a male donor with ankylosing spondylitis. The chain has TRBV4-3 and TRBJ1-4; D is possibly TRBD1 (6 bases). The CDR3 region has the DNA TGCGCCAGCAGCCAAGACGGGGGGCGGGATGAAAAACTGTTTTTT. This codes for CASSQDGGRDEKLFF.